This T cell receptor beta chain was obtained from a study of blood T cells in healthy people across ages. This clonotype was picked up a small number of times. Per the germline V gene, CDR1 is LGHDT and CDR2 is YNNKEL (reference sequence). The CDR3 is 15 amino acids. With 0 bases removed from V and 0 bases from J, the gap between germline ends came to 9 bases. The second PCR ran roughly 6 to 11 cycles with a sample-barcoded 5' primer and J-beta primers. The authors tagged each cDNA molecule using a template-switch adaptor with 12 random nucleotides. CDR3-containing paired-end reads numbering at least 2.5 million came from each sample. Each CDR3 protein gets one entry after TCRdb re-called the 5' RACE reads with MiXCR. The table lists about 1.5 million distinct CDR3 sequences, 40% to 45% of them singletons.

Sequencing input: blood. J is TRBJ2-7 and V is TRBV3-1; possibly TRBD2 for D (6 bases). This receptor was obtained from a woman aged 18-30 years in good health. CDR3 sequence (DNA): TGTGCCAGCAGCCAAGAGGCTAGCGTCTCCTACGAGCAGTACTTC. It yields the protein CASSQEASVSYEQYF.